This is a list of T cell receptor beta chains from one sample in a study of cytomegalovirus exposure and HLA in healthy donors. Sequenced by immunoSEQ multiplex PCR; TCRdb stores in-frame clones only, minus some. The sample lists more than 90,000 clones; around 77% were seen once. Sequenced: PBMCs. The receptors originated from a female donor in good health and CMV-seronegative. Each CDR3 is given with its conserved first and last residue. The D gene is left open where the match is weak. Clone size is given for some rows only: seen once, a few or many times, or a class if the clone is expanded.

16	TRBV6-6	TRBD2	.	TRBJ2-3	CASSYPNGRGTDTQYF	TGTGCCAGCAGTTACCCGAACGGGAGGGGCACAGATACGCAGTATTTT
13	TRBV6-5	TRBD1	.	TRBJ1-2	CASSEGTGRGYTF	TGTGCCAGCAGCGAGGGGACAGGGCGAGGCTACACCTTC
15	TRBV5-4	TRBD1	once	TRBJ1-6	CASSADRVPHSPLHF	TGTGCCAGCAGCGCCGACAGGGTTCCCCATTCACCCCTCCACTTT
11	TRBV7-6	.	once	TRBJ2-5	CASSSQETQYF	TGTGCCAGCAGCTCACAAGAGACCCAGTACTTC
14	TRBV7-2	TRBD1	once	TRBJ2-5	CASSPHRGTETQYF	TGTGCCAGCAGCCCACACAGGGGAACTGAGACCCAGTACTTC
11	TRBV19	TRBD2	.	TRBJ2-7	CASSAGGEQYF	TGTGCCAGTAGCGCGGGGGGCGAGCAGTACTTC
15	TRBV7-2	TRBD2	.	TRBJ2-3	CASSLAGRGGDTQYF	TGTGCCAGCAGCTTAGCCGGGAGGGGGGGAGATACGCAGTATTTT
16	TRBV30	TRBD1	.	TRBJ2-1	CAWSSPGTGLYHEQFF	TGTGCCTGGTCATCTCCCGGGACAGGGCTTTACCATGAGCAGTTCTTC
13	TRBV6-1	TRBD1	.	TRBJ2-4	CPIRQGGKNIQYF	TGTCCTATTAGACAGGGTGGAAAAAACATTCAGTACTTC
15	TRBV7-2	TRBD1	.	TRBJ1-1	CASSLFQGVITEAFF	TGTGCCAGCAGCTTATTTCAGGGGGTAATCACTGAAGCTTTCTTT
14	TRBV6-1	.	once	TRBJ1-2	CASKESGRNYGYTF	TGTGCCAGCAAAGAATCGGGAAGGAACTATGGCTACACCTTC
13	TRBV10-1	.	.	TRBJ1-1	CASSATVNTEAFF	TGCGCCAGCAGCGCGACAGTGAACACTGAAGCTTTCTTT
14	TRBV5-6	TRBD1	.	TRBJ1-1	CASSLTGGATEAFF	TGTGCCAGCAGCTTGACAGGGGGGGCCACTGAAGCTTTCTTT
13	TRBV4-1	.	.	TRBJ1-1	CASKRGASTEAFF	TGCGCCAGCAAGCGGGGGGCTAGCACTGAAGCTTTCTTT
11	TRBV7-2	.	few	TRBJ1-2	CASSLRDGYTF	TGTGCCAGCAGCTTACGGGATGGCTACACCTTC
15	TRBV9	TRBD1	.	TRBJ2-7	CASSGYRDRGYEQYF	TGTGCCAGCAGCGGTTACCGGGACAGGGGCTACGAGCAGTACTTC
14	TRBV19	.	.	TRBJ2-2	CASSTVLNTGELFF	TGTGCCAGTAGTACCGTTTTGAACACCGGGGAGCTGTTTTTT
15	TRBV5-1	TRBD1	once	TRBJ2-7	CASSSRQGGAYEQYF	TGCGCCAGCAGCTCTCGACAGGGGGGGGCCTACGAGCAGTACTTC
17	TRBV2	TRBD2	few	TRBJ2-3	CASSEGTTSGRTDTQYF	TGTGCCAGCAGTGAGGGGACGACTAGCGGGAGGACAGATACGCAGTATTTT
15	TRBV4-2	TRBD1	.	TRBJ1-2	CASSKGVRGWDGYTF	TGTGCCAGCAGCAAGGGTGTCAGGGGGTGGGATGGCTACACCTTC
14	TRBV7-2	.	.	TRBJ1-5	CASSSGGSNQPQHF	TGTGCCAGTAGTTCGGGGGGATCGAATCAGCCCCAGCATTTT
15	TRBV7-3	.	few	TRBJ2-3	CASSFTGPGTDTQYF	TGTGCCAGCAGCTTCACAGGGCCTGGCACAGATACGCAGTATTTT
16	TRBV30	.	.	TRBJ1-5	CAWSVSWGTSNQPQHF	TGTGCCTGGAGTGTATCTTGGGGCACGAGCAATCAGCCCCAGCATTTT
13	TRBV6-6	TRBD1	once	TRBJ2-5	CASSRTGGETQYF	TGTGCCAGCAGCCGGACAGGGGGGGAGACCCAGTACTTC
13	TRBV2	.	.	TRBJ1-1	CASIYRENTEAFF	TGTGCCAGCATATACAGGGAGAACACTGAAGCTTTCTTT
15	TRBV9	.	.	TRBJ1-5	CASSVGEGGNQPQHF	TGTGCCAGCAGCGTAGGCGAGGGAGGCAATCAGCCCCAGCATTTT
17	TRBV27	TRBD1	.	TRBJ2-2	CASSSYTGAANTGELFF	TGTGCCAGCAGTTCCTATACAGGGGCCGCGAACACCGGGGAGCTGTTTTTT
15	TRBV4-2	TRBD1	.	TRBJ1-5	CASSRDRGGYQPQHF	TGTGCCAGCAGCCGGGACAGGGGAGGATATCAGCCCCAGCATTTT
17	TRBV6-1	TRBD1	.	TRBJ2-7	CASSDRVRQGPTYEQYF	TGTGCCAGCAGTGATAGGGTCCGACAGGGACCGACCTACGAGCAGTACTTC
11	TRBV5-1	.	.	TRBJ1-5	CASVSGQPQHF	TGCGCCAGCGTTTCAGGGCAGCCCCAGCATTTT
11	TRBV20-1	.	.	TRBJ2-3	CSCPRGGTQYF	TGCAGTTGCCCCCGGGGAGGTACGCAGTATTTT
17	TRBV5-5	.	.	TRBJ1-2	CASSLALVGGGLYGYTF	TGTGCCAGCAGCTTGGCGCTAGTGGGTGGGGGCCTCTATGGCTACACCTTC
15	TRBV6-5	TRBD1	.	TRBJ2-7	CASSYSGTGEYEQYF	TGTGCCAGCAGTTACTCCGGGACAGGGGAGTACGAGCAGTACTTC
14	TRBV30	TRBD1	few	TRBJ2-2	CAWRRTGGAGELFF	TGTGCCTGGAGGAGGACAGGGGGCGCCGGGGAGCTGTTTTTT
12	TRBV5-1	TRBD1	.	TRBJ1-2	CASWGQVDGYTF	TGCGCCAGCTGGGGACAGGTTGATGGCTACACCTTC
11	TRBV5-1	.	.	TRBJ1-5	CASSQNQPQHF	TGCGCCAGCAGCCAGAATCAGCCCCAGCATTTT
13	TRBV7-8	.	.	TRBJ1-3	CASSRGSGNTIYF	TGTGCCAGCAGCAGGGGGTCTGGAAACACCATATATTTT